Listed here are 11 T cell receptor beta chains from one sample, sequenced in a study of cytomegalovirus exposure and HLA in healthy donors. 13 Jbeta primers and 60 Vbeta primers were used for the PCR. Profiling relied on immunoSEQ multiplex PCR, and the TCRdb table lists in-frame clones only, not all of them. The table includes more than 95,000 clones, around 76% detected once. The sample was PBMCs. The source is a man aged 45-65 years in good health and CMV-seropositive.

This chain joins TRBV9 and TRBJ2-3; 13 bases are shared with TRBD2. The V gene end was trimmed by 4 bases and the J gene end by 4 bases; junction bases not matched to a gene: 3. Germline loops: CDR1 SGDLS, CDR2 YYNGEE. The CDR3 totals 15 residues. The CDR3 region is CASSSTSGGADTQYF. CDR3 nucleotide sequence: TGTGCCAGCAGCTCCACTAGCGGGGGGGCAGATACGCAGTATTTT. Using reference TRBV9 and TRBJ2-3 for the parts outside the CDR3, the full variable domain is DSGVTQTPKHLITATGQRVTLRCSPRSGDLSVYWYQQSLDQGLQFLIQYYNGEERAKGNILERFSAQQFPDLHSELNLSSLELGDSALYFCASSSTSGGADTQYFGPGTRLTVL.

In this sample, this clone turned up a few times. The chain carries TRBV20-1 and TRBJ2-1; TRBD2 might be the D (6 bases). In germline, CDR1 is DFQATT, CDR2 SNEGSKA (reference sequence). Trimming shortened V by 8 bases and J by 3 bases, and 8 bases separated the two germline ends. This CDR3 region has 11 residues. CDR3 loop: CSRDFYNEQFF. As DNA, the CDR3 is TGCAGTCGGGACTTCTACAATGAGCAGTTCTTC.

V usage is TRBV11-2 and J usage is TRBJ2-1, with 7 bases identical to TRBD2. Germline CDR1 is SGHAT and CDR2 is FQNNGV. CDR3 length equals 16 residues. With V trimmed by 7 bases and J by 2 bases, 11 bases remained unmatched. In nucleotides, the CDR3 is TGTGCCAGCACTAGCGGAGCGGGGAATACCTACAATGAGCAGTTCTTC. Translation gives CASTSGAGNTYNEQFF.

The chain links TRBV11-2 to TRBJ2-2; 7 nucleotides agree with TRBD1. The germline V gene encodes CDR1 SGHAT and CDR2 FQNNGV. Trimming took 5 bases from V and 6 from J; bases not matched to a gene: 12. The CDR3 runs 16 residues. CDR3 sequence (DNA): TGTGCCAGCAGCCCCTGGGCTAAGGGGGCGGCCGGGGAGCTGTTTTTT. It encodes CASSPWAKGAAGELFF.

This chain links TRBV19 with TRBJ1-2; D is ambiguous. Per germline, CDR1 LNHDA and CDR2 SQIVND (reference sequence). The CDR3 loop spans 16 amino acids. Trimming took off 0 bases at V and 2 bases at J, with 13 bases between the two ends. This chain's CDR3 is CASSIEHRGPNYGYTF. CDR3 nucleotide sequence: TGTGCCAGTAGTATAGAGCACCGCGGGCCCAACTATGGCTACACCTTC.

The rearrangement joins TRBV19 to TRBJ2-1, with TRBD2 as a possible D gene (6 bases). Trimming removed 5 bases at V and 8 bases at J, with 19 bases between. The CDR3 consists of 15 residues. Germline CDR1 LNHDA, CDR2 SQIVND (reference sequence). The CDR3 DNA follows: TGTGCCAGTAGTGGGAGATCAGAGTGGGGGGATGAGCAGTTCTTC. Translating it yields CASSGRSEWGDEQFF.

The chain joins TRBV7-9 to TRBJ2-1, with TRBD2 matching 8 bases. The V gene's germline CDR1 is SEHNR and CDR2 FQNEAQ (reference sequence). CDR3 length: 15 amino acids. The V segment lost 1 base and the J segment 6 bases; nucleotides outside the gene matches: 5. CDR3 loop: CASSLGTSPFNEQFF. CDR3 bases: TGTGCCAGCAGCTTAGGGACTAGCCCCTTCAATGAGCAGTTCTTC.

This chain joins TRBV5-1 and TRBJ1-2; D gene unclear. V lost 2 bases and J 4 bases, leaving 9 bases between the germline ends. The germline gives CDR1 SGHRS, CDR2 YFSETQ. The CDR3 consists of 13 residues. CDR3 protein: CASSFEEIYGYTF. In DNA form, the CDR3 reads TGCGCCAGCAGCTTCGAGGAGATCTATGGCTACACCTTC.

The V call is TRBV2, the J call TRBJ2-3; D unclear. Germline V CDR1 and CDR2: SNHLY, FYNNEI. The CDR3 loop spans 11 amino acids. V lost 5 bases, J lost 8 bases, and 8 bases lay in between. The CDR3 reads CASSTLATQYF. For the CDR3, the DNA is TGTGCCAGCAGTACCTTGGCTACGCAGTATTTT.

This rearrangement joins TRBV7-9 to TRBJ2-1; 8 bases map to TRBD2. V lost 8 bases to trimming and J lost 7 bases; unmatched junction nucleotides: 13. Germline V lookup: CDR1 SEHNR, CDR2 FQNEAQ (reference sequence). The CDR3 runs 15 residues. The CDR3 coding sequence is TGTGCCAGCTCCCGAGGAGCGGGAGTGGGTAATGAGCAGTTCTTC. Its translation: CASSRGAGVGNEQFF. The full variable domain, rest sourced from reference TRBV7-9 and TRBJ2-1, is DTGVSQNPRHKITKRGQNVTFRCDPISEHNRLYWYRQTLGQGPEFLTYFQNEAQLEKSRLLSDRFSAERPKGSFSTLEIQRTEQGDSAMYLCASSRGAGVGNEQFFGPGTRLTVL.

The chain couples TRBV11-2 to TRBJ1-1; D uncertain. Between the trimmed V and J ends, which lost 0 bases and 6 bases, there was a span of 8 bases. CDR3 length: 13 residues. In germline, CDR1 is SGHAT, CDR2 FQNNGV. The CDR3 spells CASSLESPAEAFF. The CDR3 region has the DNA TGTGCCAGCAGCTTAGAATCCCCGGCTGAAGCTTTCTTT.